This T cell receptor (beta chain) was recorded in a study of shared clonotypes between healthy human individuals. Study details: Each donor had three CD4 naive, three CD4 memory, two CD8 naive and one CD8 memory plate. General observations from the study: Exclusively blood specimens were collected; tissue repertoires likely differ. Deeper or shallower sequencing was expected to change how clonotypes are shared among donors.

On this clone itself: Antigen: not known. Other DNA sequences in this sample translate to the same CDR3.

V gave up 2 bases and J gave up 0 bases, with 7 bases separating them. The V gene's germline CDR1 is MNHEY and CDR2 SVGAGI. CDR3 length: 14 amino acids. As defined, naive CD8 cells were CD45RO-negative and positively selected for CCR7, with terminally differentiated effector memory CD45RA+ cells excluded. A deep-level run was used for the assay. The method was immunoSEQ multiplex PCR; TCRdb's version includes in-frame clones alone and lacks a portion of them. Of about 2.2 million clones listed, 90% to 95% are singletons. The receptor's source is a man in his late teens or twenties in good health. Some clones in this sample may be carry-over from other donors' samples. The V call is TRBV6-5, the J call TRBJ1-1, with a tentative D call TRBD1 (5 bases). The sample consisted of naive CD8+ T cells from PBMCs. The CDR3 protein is CASSYDSLNTEAFF. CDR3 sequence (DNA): TGTGCCAGCAGTTACGACAGCTTGAACACTGAAGCTTTCTTT.